The T cell receptor (beta chain) under discussion was sequenced for a study of PD-L1 blockade in urothelial cancer. Study overall: A median approximately 150,000 T cells were found in blood samples.

The data were produced by immunoSEQ multiplex PCR, yet TCRdb's version contains in-frame clones alone and is incomplete. Found here are more than 30,000 clones, around nine tenths of them singletons; the top ten hold 1.5% to 2%. The CDR3 runs 18 residues. V was clipped by 3 bases and J by 4 bases; unmatched bases: 15. CDR1 and CDR2 from the germline V gene are SGHRS and YFSETQ. This TCR came from a man aged 55 to 70 with urothelial cancer. This sample comprised PBMCs, obtained around atezolizumab (anti-PD-L1) treatment. The chain has TRBV5-1 and TRBJ1-2, with 10 bases aligning to TRBD1. The CDR3 loop is CASSSPGQGTSGSYGYTF. DNA of the CDR3: TGCGCCAGCAGCTCACCGGGACAGGGGACATCAGGAAGCTATGGCTACACCTTC.